One sample yielded the 4 T cell receptor beta chains listed below, sequenced in a study of tumor-infiltrating lymphocytes in localized non-small cell lung cancer. Using immunoSEQ multiplex PCR, the repertoire was profiled, and TCRdb retains in-frame clones only, with some absent. The sample carries 15,000 to 20,000 clones, approximately 84% recorded once. Specimen: lung tumor tissue. These receptors came from a human donor with non-small cell lung cancer.

The rearrangement joins TRBV30 to TRBJ1-1; no clear D gene. This CDR3 is built from 11 residues. V shed 1 base and J shed 6 bases, with 6 bases lying between them. Germline assignment: CDR1 GTSNPN and CDR2 SVGIG (reference sequence). CDR3: CAWSASAEAFF. The CDR3, as DNA: TGTGCCTGGAGTGCCTCGGCTGAAGCTTTCTTT.

V is TRBV4-3 and J is TRBJ2-7; TRBD2 aligns across 11 bases. The CDR3 spans 20 residues. Trimming cost V 3 bases and J 0 bases; bases outside gene matches: 16. Looked up from germline, CDR1 is LGHNA and CDR2 is YSLEER. The chain's CDR3 is CASSHLRAGGTSGISYEQYF. For the CDR3, the DNA is TGCGCCAGCAGCCATCTCCGCGCAGGGGGGACTAGCGGAATCTCCTACGAGCAGTACTTC.

This clone was seen a handful of times. V usage is TRBV4-2 and J usage is TRBJ1-2, with D possibly TRBD1 on 6 matching bases. Trimming shortened V by 3 bases and J by 2 bases, and 10 bases separated the two germline ends. The CDR3 contains 14 residues. Germline V gene sequence: CDR1 LGHNA, CDR2 YNFKEQ. The CDR3 region is CASSQPGQNYGYTF. The CDR3 bases are TGTGCCAGCAGCCAGCCTGGACAGAACTATGGCTACACCTTC.

J is TRBJ1-2 and V is TRBV6-5; no definite D call. Trimming stripped 5 bases from V and 3 bases from J, with 10 bases between. In germline, CDR1 is MNHEY, CDR2 SVGAGI. This CDR3 has 13 amino acids. The DNA of the CDR3 is TGTGCCAGCAGTCCCCGGGAGGACTATGGCTACACCTTC. Amino acid sequence: CASSPREDYGYTF.